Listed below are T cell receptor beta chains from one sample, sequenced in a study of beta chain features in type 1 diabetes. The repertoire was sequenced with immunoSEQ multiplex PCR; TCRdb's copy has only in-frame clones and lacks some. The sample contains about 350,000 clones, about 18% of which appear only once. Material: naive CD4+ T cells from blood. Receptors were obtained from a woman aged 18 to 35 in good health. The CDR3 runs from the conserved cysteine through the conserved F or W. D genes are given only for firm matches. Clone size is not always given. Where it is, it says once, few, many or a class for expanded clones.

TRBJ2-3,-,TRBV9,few,TGTGCCAGCAGCGTAGGCCCCACAAGCACAGATACGCAGTATTTT,CASSVGPTSTDTQYF
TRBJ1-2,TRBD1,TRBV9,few,TGTGCCAGCGAGCCTCAGACAGGGCTCTATGGCTACACCTTC,CASEPQTGLYGYTF
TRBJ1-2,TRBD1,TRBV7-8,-,TGTGCCAGCAGCTCCCGGCGGGACAGGGTCTATGGCTACACCTTC,CASSSRRDRVYGYTF
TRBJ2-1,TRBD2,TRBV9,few,TGTGCCAGCAGCGTCTCCTCGGGGGAGGGTGAGCAGTTCTTC,CASSVSSGEGEQFF
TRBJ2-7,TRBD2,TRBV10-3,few,TGTGCCATCAGTGGACTAGCGGGACGGTACGAGCAGTACTTC,CAISGLAGRYEQYF
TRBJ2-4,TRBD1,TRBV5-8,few,TGTGCCAGCAGCAGGGGGCATGAAAGCCTAGCCAAAAACATTCAGTACTTC,CASSRGHESLAKNIQYF
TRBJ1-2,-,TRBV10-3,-,TGTGCCTCCACCGACAGCTATAACTATGGCTACACCTTC,CASTDSYNYGYTF
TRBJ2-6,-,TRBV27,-,TGTGCCAGCACTTCACCGGGACTCGCTCCAGTCGGGGCCAACGTCCTGACTTTC,CASTSPGLAPVGANVLTF
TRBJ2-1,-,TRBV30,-,TGTGCCCTTAGGGCAGGGGACCATGGCGATGAGCAGTTCTTC,CALRAGDHGDEQFF
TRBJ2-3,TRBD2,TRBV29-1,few,TGCAGCGTGGGGGGGCTAGCGGGGTTAATGGATACGCAGTATTTT,CSVGGLAGLMDTQYF
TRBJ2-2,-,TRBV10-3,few,TGTGCCATCAGTGTTGGGCTAGAGGGCACCGGGGAGCTGTTTTTT,CAISVGLEGTGELFF
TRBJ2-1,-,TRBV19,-,TGTGCCAGTAGTCCGCAGGGCGGTGAGCAGTTCTTC,CASSPQGGEQFF
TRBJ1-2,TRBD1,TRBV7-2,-,TGTGCCAGCAGCCCCAGGGCACAGGGGGGGATCTATGGCTACACCTTC,CASSPRAQGGIYGYTF
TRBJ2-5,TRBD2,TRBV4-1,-,TGCGCCAGCAGCCAGGATAGAGCGGGAGGGGAAGAGACCCAGTACTTC,CASSQDRAGGEETQYF
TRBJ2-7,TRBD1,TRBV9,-,TGTGCCAGCAGCGTTACAGGGGAAGTGTCCTACGAGCAGTACTTC,CASSVTGEVSYEQYF
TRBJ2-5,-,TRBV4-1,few,TGCGCCAGCAGCCAAGATTATAGAACAGGGAGGGCGGAGACCCAGTACTTC,CASSQDYRTGRAETQYF
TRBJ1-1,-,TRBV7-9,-,TGTGCCAGCAGTTCTACGACAGTTAACACTGAAGCTTTCTTT,CASSSTTVNTEAFF